This TCR beta chain is drawn from a study of OX40 agonist ivuxolimab in advanced cancers. As concerns this clone: The antigen is not known.

Data came from immunoSEQ multiplex PCR; TCRdb stores just in-frame clones and leaves some out. Of some 77,000 clones detected, 83% appear once; the ten largest clones hold under 0.8%. Study results and limitations: Expanded clones belonging to CD8+ T cells outnumbered, on average, those of CD4+.

The source of this sequence is an adult with an advanced solid tumor such as melanoma, head and neck, liver or kidney cancer. This sample comprised CD4+ or CD8+ T cells sorted from blood, obtained in a trial of the OX40 agonist ivuxolimab.

The CDR3 protein is CAWSKSRSGNTIYF. The CDR3 nucleotides read TGTGCCTGGAGTAAGTCACGCTCTGGAAACACCATATATTTT. This sequence joins TRBV30 and TRBJ1-3; D is unresolved. Trimming left V 2 bases short and J 0 bases short, with 8 bases between. The CDR3 is 14 amino acids. Germline CDR1 reads GTSNPN; CDR2 reads SVGIG (reference sequence).